This record covers a single T cell receptor (beta chain). Germline V gene data show CDR1 as SGDLS and CDR2 as YYNGEE. Trimming pared 0 bases from V and 7 bases from J, leaving 14 bases between. CDR3 size: 15 residues. This sample was taken from a study of CD4+ T cells in melanoma. Some clones are missing from TCRdb's copy, which holds only in-frame ones; the method was immunoSEQ multiplex PCR. The sample contains over 4,000 clones, around two thirds of which appear only once. V usage is TRBV9 and J usage is TRBJ2-1; D is possibly TRBD1 or TRBD2 (5 bases each). The sequence was collected from a human donor with melanoma. The sequenced sample consisted of cells from a culture (not recorded whether cultured in vitro). This chain's CDR3 is CASSVDGMGDNEQFF. CDR3 nucleotide sequence: TGTGCCAGCAGCGTAGACGGAATGGGGGATAATGAGCAGTTCTTC.